This TCR beta chain comes out of a study of control samples from healthy donors and cancer patients. Sequencing was performed with immunoSEQ multiplex PCR; in TCRdb, only in-frame clones are kept and a portion is missing. This repertoire shows nearly 200,000 clones, about 90% found once; its top ten account for 1.8%. The CDR3 covers 13 residues. Germline loops: CDR1 GTSNPN, CDR2 SVGIG (reference sequence). Trimming shortened V by 2 bases and J by 3 bases, and 10 bases separated the two germline ends. This clone is a singleton in its sample. The V gene is TRBV30, the J gene TRBJ1-1; D gene unclear. This TCR was sampled from a man aged 25-45 years in good health. Sequencing was carried out using blood. DNA of the CDR3: TGTGCCTGGAGTAAGTTGGGGTACACTGAAGCTTTCTTT. It yields the protein CAWSKLGYTEAFF.